This is a list of T cell receptor beta chains from one sample in a study of blood T cell repertoires in COVID-19. Sequencing used immunoSEQ multiplex PCR; TCRdb keeps in-frame clones, though not all of them. The sample holds about 140,000 clones; 65% to 85% are singletons and the top ten take about 2%. The sample was peripheral blood. The receptors derive from a woman in her fifties or sixties with acute or convalescent COVID-19. The CDR3 runs from the conserved cysteine through the conserved F or W. A D gene is named only where the DNA matches it firmly.

TRBD1	TRBJ1-5	TRBV15	CATSRESGGVRAQHF
NA	TRBJ2-1	TRBV29-1	CSGADNEQFF
NA	TRBJ2-7	TRBV24-1	CATSENRGGFYEQYF
NA	TRBJ1-2	TRBV12-5	CASGLPPGDGYTF
TRBD2	TRBJ2-3	TRBV28	CASSFTSGGYTDTQYF
NA	TRBJ1-1	TRBV28	CGTQLNRYTEAFF
TRBD2	TRBJ2-7	TRBV18	CASSPRTSGGSSYEQYF
NA	TRBJ2-7	TRBV10-2	CASSEDRAYEQYF
NA	TRBJ1-5	TRBV10-2	CASSESVWGDQPQHF
TRBD1	TRBJ1-6	TRBV28	CASSPTGHSPLHF
TRBD2	TRBJ2-3	TRBV5-8	CASSLTASGTDTQYF
TRBD2	TRBJ2-5	TRBV7-9	CASSSGLAGVGWETQYF
TRBD2	TRBJ2-1	TRBV2	CASREAGVYNEQFF
NA	TRBJ2-5	TRBV30	CAWTHPPSRRDTQYF
TRBD2	TRBJ2-1	TRBV9	CASSVWPSGSYNEQFF
NA	TRBJ2-7	TRBV2	CASIEYEQYF
NA	TRBJ2-2	TRBV28	CASSPPVGRSTGELFF
NA	TRBJ1-3	TRBV28	CASSLSAGSGNTIYF
TRBD2	TRBJ2-5	TRBV6-5	CASSYSITREETQYF
NA	TRBJ1-1	TRBV11-2	CASSFSNTEAFF
TRBD2	TRBJ2-7	TRBV5-6	CASSLIAGVVGQYF
NA	TRBJ1-5	TRBV5-6	CASSLGLQPQHF
NA	TRBJ1-3	TRBV5-1	CASAPGAGNTIYF
TRBD1	TRBJ2-7	TRBV29-1	CSVRRQGASYEQYF
NA	TRBJ1-1	TRBV10-3	CAISDPLGGGYTEAFF
NA	TRBJ1-4	TRBV18	CASSPGLGSNEKLFF
NA	TRBJ2-1	TRBV4-1	CASSQDPGFYNEQFF
TRBD2	TRBJ2-7	TRBV7-9	CASSSDLAGGSHEQYF
NA	TRBJ1-3	TRBV5-1	CASSLEGRGGDTIYF
NA	TRBJ2-2	TRBV7-7	CASSPTGLAGELFF
TRBD2	TRBJ2-2	TRBV10-3	CAISDHVGTSGSGELFF
TRBD1	TRBJ1-3	TRBV5-1	CASSFGTAGNTIYF
TRBD2	TRBJ2-1	TRBV11-2	CASSLGLAGNEQFF
TRBD1	TRBJ1-3	TRBV7-9	CASSPGQGNGNTIYF
TRBD1	TRBJ2-7	TRBV18	CASSATGQGVEQYF
TRBD2	TRBJ2-1	TRBV28	CASSLTSGSYNEQFF
TRBD1	TRBJ1-1	TRBV19	CASSVTGFNTEAFF
TRBD1	TRBJ2-7	TRBV11-2	CASSEIAGTGLYEQYF
TRBD1	TRBJ2-3	TRBV6-1	CASSKEGGTGADTQYF
NA	TRBJ2-7	TRBV15	CATSRDGTLYEQYF
NA	TRBJ2-1	TRBV3-1/TRBV3-2	CASSPVDSSYNEQFF
NA	TRBJ2-7	TRBV11-2	CASSAFAQANYEQYF
NA	TRBJ1-3	TRBV21-1	CASSKRRKGDGNTIYF
TRBD1	TRBJ2-7	TRBV10-1	CASSAGGQIYEQYF
TRBD1	TRBJ1-2	TRBV19	CASMTGNYGYTF
NA	TRBJ2-3	TRBV29-1	CSVERLSTDTQYF
TRBD1	TRBJ1-5	TRBV6-6	CASRPDRGETQPQHF
TRBD1	TRBJ2-1	TRBV12-3/TRBV12-4	CASSSNRGYEQFF
NA	TRBJ1-6	TRBV27	CASSFLYRQEYNSPLHF
TRBD1	TRBJ1-3	TRBV3-1/TRBV3-2	CASRSRDRGSGNTIYF
TRBD1	TRBJ2-5	TRBV7-2	CASSLGGQVWETQYF
TRBD1	TRBJ2-1	TRBV18	CASSPPSDRGNNEQFF